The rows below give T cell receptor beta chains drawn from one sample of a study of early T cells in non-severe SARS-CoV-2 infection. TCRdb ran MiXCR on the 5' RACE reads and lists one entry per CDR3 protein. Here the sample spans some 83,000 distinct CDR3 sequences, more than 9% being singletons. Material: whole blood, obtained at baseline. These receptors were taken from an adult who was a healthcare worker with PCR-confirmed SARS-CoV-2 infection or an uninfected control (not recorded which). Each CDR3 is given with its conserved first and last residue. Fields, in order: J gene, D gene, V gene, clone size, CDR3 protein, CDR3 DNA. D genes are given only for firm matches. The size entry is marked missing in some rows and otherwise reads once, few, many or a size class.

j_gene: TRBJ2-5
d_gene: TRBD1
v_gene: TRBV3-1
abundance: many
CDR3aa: CASSPGGQRIKETQYF
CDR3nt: TGTGCCAGCAGCCCTGGGGGACAGCGAATCAAAGAGACCCAGTACTTC

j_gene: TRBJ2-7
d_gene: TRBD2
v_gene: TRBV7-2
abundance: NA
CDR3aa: CASSQRTSLSSYEQYF
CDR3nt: TGTGCCAGCAGCCAACGGACTAGTTTAAGCTCCTACGAGCAGTACTTC

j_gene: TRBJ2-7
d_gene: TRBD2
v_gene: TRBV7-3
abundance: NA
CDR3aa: CASSPFPLAGEYEQYF
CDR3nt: TGTGCCAGCAGCCCCTTTCCTTTAGCGGGAGAGTACGAGCAGTACTTC

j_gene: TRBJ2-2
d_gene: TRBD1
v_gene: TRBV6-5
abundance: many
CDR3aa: CASSSGGKITGELFF
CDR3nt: TGTGCCAGCAGCTCAGGGGGCAAAATAACCGGGGAGCTGTTTTTT

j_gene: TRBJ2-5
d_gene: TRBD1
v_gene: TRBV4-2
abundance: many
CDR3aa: CASSQGQGQTQYF
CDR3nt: TGTGCCAGCAGCCAGGGACAGGGACAGACCCAGTACTTC

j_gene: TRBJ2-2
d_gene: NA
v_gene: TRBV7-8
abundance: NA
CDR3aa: CASSYPVDGSGELFF
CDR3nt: TGTGCCAGCAGCTACCCTGTAGATGGGTCCGGGGAGCTGTTTTTT

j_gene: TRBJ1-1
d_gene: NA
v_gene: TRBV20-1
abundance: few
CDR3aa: CSAKDTRDTEAFF
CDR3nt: TGCAGTGCTAAGGACACAAGGGACACTGAAGCTTTCTTT

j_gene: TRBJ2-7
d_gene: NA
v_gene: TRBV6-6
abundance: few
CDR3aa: CASSYEGLPLGSYEQYF
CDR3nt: TGTGCCAGCAGTTATGAAGGACTCCCATTAGGGTCCTACGAGCAGTACTTC

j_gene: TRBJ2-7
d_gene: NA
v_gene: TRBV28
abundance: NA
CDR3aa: CASSLVGEQYF
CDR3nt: TGTGCCAGCAGTTTGGTGGGGGAGCAGTACTTC

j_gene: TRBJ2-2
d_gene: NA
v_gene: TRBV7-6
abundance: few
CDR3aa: CASSLNLAGELFF
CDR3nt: TGTGCCAGCAGCCTAAACTTGGCCGGGGAGCTGTTTTTT

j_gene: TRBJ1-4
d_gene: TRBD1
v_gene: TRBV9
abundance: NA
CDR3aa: CASSAVRDSPTNEKLFF
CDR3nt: TGTGCCAGCAGCGCCGTCCGGGACAGCCCAACTAATGAAAAACTGTTTTTT

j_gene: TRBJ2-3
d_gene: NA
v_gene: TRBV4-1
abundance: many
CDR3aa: CASSQDYGQIVF
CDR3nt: TGCGCCAGCAGCCAAGATTACGGACAGATAGTTTTT

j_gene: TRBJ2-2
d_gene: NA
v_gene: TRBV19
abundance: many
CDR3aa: CASSILAANTGELFF
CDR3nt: TGTGCCAGTAGTATCCTAGCAGCAAACACCGGGGAGCTGTTTTTT

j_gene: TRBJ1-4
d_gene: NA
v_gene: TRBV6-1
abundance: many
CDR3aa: CAIDSGPGLGKLFF
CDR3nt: TGTGCCATCGACTCCGGGCCAGGGTTGGGAAAACTGTTTTTT

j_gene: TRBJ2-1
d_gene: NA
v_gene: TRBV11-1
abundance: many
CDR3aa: CASRGPVGVTFF
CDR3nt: TGTGCCAGCAGAGGACCAGTAGGTGTAACGTTCTTC

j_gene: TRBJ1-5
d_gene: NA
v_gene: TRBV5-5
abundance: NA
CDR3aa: CASSYGHSNQPQHF
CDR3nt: TGTGCCAGCAGCTACGGGCATAGCAATCAGCCCCAGCATTTT

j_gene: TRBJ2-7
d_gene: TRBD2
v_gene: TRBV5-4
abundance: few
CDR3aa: CASSTPGLGTEQYF
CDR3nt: TGTGCCAGCAGCACGCCGGGACTAGGTACAGAGCAGTACTTC

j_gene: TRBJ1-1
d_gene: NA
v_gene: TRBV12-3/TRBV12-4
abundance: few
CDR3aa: CASREGLSNTEAFF
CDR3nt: TGTGCCAGCAGGGAGGGCCTTTCGAACACTGAAGCTTTCTTT

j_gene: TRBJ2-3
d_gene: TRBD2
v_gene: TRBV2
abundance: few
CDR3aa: CASSTQGAGNTDTQYF
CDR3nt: TGTGCCAGCAGTACCCAAGGAGCGGGAAACACAGATACGCAGTATTTT

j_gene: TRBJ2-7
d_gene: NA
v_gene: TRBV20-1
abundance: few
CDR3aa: CSASNGELGYEQYF
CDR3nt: TGCAGTGCTTCAAATGGAGAGCTGGGCTACGAGCAGTACTTC

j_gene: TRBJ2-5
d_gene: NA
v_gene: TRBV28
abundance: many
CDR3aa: CASSQQQGPLRETQYF
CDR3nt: TGTGCCAGCAGTCAACAACAGGGCCCACTAAGAGAGACCCAGTACTTC

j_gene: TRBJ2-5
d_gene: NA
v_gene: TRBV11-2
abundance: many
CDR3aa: CASSLDLPKETQYF
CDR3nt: TGTGCCAGCAGCTTAGATCTACCAAAAGAGACCCAGTACTTC

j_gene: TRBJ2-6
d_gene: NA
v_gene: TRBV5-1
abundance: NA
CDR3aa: CASSLVGALGANVLTF
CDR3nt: TGCGCCAGCAGCTTGGTGGGGGCACTTGGGGCCAACGTCCTGACTTTC

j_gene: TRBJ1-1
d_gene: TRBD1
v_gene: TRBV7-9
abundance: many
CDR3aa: CASSLLQGGTEAFF
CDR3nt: TGTGCCAGCAGCTTATTACAGGGGGGCACTGAAGCTTTCTTT

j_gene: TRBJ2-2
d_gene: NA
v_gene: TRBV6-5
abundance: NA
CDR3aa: CASRTSRERDTGELFF
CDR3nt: TGTGCCAGCCGAACCTCCAGGGAAAGGGACACCGGGGAGCTGTTTTTT

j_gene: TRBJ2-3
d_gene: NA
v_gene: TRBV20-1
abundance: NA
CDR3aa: CSARVRRGTDTQYF
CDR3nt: TGCAGTGCTAGGGTGCGACGAGGCACAGATACGCAGTATTTT

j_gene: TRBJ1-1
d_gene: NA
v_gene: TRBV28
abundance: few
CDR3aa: CASSFGGRTEAFF
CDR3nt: TGTGCCAGCAGTTTTGGCGGACGCACTGAAGCTTTCTTT

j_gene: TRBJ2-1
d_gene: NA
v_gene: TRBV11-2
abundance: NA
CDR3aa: CASSPYGGHNEQFF
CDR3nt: TGTGCCAGCAGCCCGTACGGGGGACACAATGAGCAGTTCTTC

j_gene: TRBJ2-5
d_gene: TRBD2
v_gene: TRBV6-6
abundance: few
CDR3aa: CASSPGLAGGKTQYF
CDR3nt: TGTGCCAGCAGCCCGGGACTAGCGGGAGGAAAGACCCAGTACTTC

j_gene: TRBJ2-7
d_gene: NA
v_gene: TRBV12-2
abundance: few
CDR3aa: CASRPFRTGDYEQYF
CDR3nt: TGTGCAAGTCGCCCCTTCCGGACAGGGGACTACGAGCAGTACTTC

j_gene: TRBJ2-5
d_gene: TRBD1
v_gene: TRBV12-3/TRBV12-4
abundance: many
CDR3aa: CASSTGVETQYF
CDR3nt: TGTGCCAGTAGTACAGGGGTAGAGACCCAGTACTTC

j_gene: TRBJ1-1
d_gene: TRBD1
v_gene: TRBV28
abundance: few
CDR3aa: CASSRQGPFGWDTEAFF
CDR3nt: TGTGCCAGCAGTCGACAGGGCCCTTTCGGATGGGACACTGAAGCTTTCTTT

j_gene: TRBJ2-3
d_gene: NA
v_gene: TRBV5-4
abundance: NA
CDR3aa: CASSLFVTGSTDTQYF
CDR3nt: TGTGCCAGCAGCTTGTTCGTTACAGGAAGTACAGATACGCAGTATTTT

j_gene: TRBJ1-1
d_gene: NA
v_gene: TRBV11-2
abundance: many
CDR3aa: CASSPRPMNTEAFF
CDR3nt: TGTGCCAGCAGCCCCAGGCCTATGAACACTGAAGCTTTCTTT

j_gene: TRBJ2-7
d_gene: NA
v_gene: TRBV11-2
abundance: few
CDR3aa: CASSPGFFRDRSSYEQYF
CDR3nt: TGTGCCAGCAGCCCCGGTTTCTTCCGGGACCGTTCATCCTACGAGCAGTACTTC

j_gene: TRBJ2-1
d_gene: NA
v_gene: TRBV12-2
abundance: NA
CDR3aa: CASRFLAGESSSYNEQFF
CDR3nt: TGTGCAAGTCGCTTTCTAGCGGGAGAAAGCAGTTCCTACAATGAGCAGTTCTTC

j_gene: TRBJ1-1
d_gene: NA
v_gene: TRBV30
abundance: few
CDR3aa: CAWSVPLRVFF
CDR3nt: TGTGCCTGGAGTGTACCCCTCCGCGTTTTCTTT

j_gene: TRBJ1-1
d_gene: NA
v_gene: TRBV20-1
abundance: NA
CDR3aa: CSAPGTVNTEAFF
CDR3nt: TGCAGTGCGCCCGGGACGGTGAACACTGAAGCTTTCTTT

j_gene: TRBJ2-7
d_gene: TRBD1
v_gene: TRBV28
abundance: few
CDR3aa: CASSLLDRGGLSEQYF
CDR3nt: TGTGCCAGCAGTCTTCTCGACAGGGGGGGACTTAGCGAGCAGTACTTC

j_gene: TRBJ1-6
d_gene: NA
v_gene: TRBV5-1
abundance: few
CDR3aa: CASSLQGFSSPLHF
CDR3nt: TGCGCCAGCAGCTTACAGGGTTTCAGCTCACCCCTCCACTTT

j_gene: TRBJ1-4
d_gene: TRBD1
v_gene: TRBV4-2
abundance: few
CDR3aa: CASSQEAQGVKLFF
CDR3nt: TGTGCCAGCAGCCAAGAAGCGCAGGGGGTAAAACTGTTTTTT

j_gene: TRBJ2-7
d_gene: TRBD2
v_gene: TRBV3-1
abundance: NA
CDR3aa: CASSQLPGLAGGYDEQYF
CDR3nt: TGTGCCAGCAGCCAATTACCGGGACTAGCGGGTGGATATGACGAGCAGTACTTC

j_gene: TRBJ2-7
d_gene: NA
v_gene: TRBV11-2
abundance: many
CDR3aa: CASSLEVSYEQYF
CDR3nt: TGTGCCAGCAGCTTAGAGGTATCCTACGAGCAGTACTTC

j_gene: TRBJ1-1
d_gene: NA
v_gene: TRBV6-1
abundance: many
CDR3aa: CASSGQVMNTEAFF
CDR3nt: TGTGCCAGCAGTGGACAAGTAATGAACACTGAAGCTTTCTTT

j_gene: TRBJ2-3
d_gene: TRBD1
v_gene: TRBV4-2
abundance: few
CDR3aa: CASSQDDRGRAADTQYF
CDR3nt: TGTGCCAGCAGCCAAGATGACAGGGGGAGAGCCGCGGATACGCAGTATTTT

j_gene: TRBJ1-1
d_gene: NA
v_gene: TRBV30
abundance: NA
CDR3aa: CAWKRTVNTEAFF
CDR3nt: TGTGCCTGGAAGAGGACAGTGAACACTGAAGCTTTCTTT

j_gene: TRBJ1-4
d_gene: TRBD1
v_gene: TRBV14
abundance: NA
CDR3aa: CASSQTGTTNEKLFF
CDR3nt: TGTGCCAGCAGCCAGACAGGGACAACTAATGAAAAACTGTTTTTT

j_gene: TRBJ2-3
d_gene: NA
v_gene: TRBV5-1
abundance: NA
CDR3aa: CASSREKTDTQYF
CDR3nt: TGCGCCAGCAGCCGAGAAAAGACAGATACGCAGTATTTT

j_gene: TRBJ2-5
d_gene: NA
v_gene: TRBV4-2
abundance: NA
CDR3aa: CASSQDWSSGQETQYF
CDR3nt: TGTGCCAGCAGCCAAGATTGGAGTAGCGGCCAAGAGACCCAGTACTTC

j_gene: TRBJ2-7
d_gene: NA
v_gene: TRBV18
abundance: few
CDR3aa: CASSPVQGSHEQYF
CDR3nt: TGTGCCAGCTCACCAGTACAGGGTAGCCACGAGCAGTACTTC

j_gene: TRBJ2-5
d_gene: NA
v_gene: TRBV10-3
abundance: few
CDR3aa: CAISGQGQTQYF
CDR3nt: TGTGCCATCAGTGGGCAGGGTCAGACCCAGTACTTC

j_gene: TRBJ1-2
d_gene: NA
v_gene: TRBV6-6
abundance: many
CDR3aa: CASSYEGSDYGYTF
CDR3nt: TGTGCCAGCAGTTACGAGGGGAGCGACTATGGCTACACCTTC

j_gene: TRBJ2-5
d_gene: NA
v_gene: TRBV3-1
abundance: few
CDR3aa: CASSPFRGETQYF
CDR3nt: TGTGCCAGCAGCCCATTTAGGGGAGAGACCCAGTACTTC